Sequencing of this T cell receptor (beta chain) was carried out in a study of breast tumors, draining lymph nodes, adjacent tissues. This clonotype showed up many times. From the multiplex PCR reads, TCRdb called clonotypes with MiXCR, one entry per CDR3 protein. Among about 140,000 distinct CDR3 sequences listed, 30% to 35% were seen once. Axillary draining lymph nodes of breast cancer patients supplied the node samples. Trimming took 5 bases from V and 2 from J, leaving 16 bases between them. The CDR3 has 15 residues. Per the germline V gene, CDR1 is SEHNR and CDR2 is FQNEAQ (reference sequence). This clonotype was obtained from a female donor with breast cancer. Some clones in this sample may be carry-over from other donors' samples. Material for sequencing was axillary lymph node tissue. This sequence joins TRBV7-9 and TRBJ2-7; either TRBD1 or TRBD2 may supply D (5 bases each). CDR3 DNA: TGTGCCAGCAGCGAGACCGGGACCGACGCCTACGAGCAGTACTTC. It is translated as CASSETGTDAYEQYF.